These T cell receptor beta chains were read from a single sample in a study of T cells in Graves' hyperthyroidism and ophthalmopathy. TCRdb used MiXCR to reprocess the multiplex PCR reads, holding one entry per CDR3 protein. The data hold hundreds of thousands of distinct CDR3 sequences, with about 45% observed a single time. The specimen sequenced was peripheral blood or thyroid tissue (not recorded which). These receptors came from an adult man with Graves' disease, either hyperthyroidism or ophthalmopathy (not recorded which). Each CDR3 is given with its conserved first and last residue. The order of the fields is V gene, clone size, D gene, J gene, CDR3 DNA, CDR3 protein. D genes are given only for firm matches. Clone size is not always given. Where it is, it says once, few, many or a class for expanded clones.

V gene: TRBV2; clone size: NA; D gene: TRBD1; J gene: TRBJ2-5; CDR3 DNA: TGTGCCAGCAGTGCGTCGACAGGGGAGCGGGAGACCCAGTACTTC; CDR3 protein: CASSASTGERETQYF
V gene: TRBV5-1; clone size: few; D gene: NA; J gene: TRBJ2-7; CDR3 DNA: TGCGCCAGCAGCCCCCACGGTGGCCGGGATGGGAGAGGCGAGCAGTACTTC; CDR3 protein: CASSPHGGRDGRGEQYF
V gene: TRBV7-8; clone size: NA; D gene: NA; J gene: TRBJ1-3; CDR3 DNA: TGTGCCAGCAGTGGGGCCGCGAGAGGAAACACCATATATTTT; CDR3 protein: CASSGAARGNTIYF
V gene: TRBV25-1; clone size: NA; D gene: NA; J gene: TRBJ1-1; CDR3 DNA: TGTGCCAACAGTTTACTCAGGGGGAACACTGAAGCTTTCTTT; CDR3 protein: CANSLLRGNTEAFF
V gene: TRBV7-2; clone size: few; D gene: NA; J gene: TRBJ1-4; CDR3 DNA: TGTGCCAGCAGTTCTCCGGGAATAAATGAAAAACTGTTTTTT; CDR3 protein: CASSSPGINEKLFF
V gene: TRBV7-2; clone size: NA; D gene: TRBD1; J gene: TRBJ1-2; CDR3 DNA: TGTGCCAGCAGTTCCCCGGGACAGGGGGCGAGTGGCTACACCTTC; CDR3 protein: CASSSPGQGASGYTF
V gene: TRBV29-1; clone size: NA; D gene: NA; J gene: TRBJ1-1; CDR3 DNA: TGCAGTGTTAGAGTTCCAGGGCACACTGAAGCTTTCTTT; CDR3 protein: CSVRVPGHTEAFF
V gene: TRBV12-3/TRBV12-4; clone size: few; D gene: TRBD1; J gene: TRBJ1-5; CDR3 DNA: TGTGCCAGCAGTGAACAGGGGGCCTTCAATCAGCCCCAGCATTTT; CDR3 protein: CASSEQGAFNQPQHF
V gene: TRBV29-1; clone size: NA; D gene: NA; J gene: TRBJ1-1; CDR3 DNA: TGCAGCGTTGGCAGGGAAACGGGCAACACTGAAGCTTTCTTT; CDR3 protein: CSVGRETGNTEAFF
V gene: TRBV5-1; clone size: NA; D gene: NA; J gene: TRBJ2-5; CDR3 DNA: TGCGCCAGCAGCGGGAGTGGGGTCGGGACCCAGTACTTC; CDR3 protein: CASSGSGVGTQYF
V gene: TRBV7-6; clone size: NA; D gene: NA; J gene: TRBJ2-5; CDR3 DNA: TGTGCCAGCAGTGTTGGGGTGCTCGAGACCCAGTACTTC; CDR3 protein: CASSVGVLETQYF
V gene: TRBV7-9; clone size: NA; D gene: NA; J gene: TRBJ1-6; CDR3 DNA: TGTGCCAGCAGCTCAGGGGATAATTCACCCCTCCACTTT; CDR3 protein: CASSSGDNSPLHF
V gene: TRBV10-3; clone size: many; D gene: TRBD2; J gene: TRBJ2-5; CDR3 DNA: TGTGCCATCAGTGACCGACTAGCGGGGTTGAAGACCCAGTACTTC; CDR3 protein: CAISDRLAGLKTQYF
V gene: TRBV7-1; clone size: NA; D gene: TRBD1; J gene: TRBJ2-7; CDR3 DNA: TGTGCCAGCAGCCGCATCGGACAGGGGGGCCTCTACGAGCAGTACTTC; CDR3 protein: CASSRIGQGGLYEQYF
V gene: TRBV20-1; clone size: NA; D gene: NA; J gene: TRBJ1-2; CDR3 DNA: TGCAGTGCTAGCGACAGTCCCAACTATAGCTACACCTTC; CDR3 protein: CSASDSPNYSYTF
V gene: TRBV10-3; clone size: NA; D gene: NA; J gene: TRBJ2-5; CDR3 DNA: TGTGCCATCAGTGAGTCTGACAGGCTGCAAGAGACCCAGTACTTC; CDR3 protein: CAISESDRLQETQYF
V gene: TRBV24-1; clone size: once; D gene: NA; J gene: TRBJ2-6; CDR3 DNA: TGTGCCACCAGTGAACAGGGTAACTCTGGGGCCAACGTCCTGACTTTC; CDR3 protein: CATSEQGNSGANVLTF
V gene: TRBV7-9; clone size: NA; D gene: TRBD1; J gene: TRBJ1-2; CDR3 DNA: TGTGCCAGCAGCGTAGTTGGGGGACAGCGTGATAGCCACACCTTC; CDR3 protein: CASSVVGGQRDSHTF
V gene: TRBV20-1; clone size: few; D gene: NA; J gene: TRBJ1-1; CDR3 DNA: TGCAGTGCAAGATGGGAGACGAACACTGAAGCTTTCTTT; CDR3 protein: CSARWETNTEAFF
V gene: TRBV2; clone size: few; D gene: TRBD1; J gene: TRBJ1-6; CDR3 DNA: TGTGCCAGCAGAGGGACAGGGGGTTCACCCCTCCACTTT; CDR3 protein: CASRGTGGSPLHF
V gene: TRBV5-1; clone size: NA; D gene: TRBD1; J gene: TRBJ1-4; CDR3 DNA: TGCGCCAGCAGCTTTGAGACAGGGACTGAAAAACTGTTTTTT; CDR3 protein: CASSFETGTEKLFF
V gene: TRBV24-1; clone size: NA; D gene: NA; J gene: TRBJ2-2; CDR3 DNA: TGTGCCACCACCTCGGGGGAAGGTTTGAGCACCGGGGAGCTGTTTTTT; CDR3 protein: CATTSGEGLSTGELFF
V gene: TRBV7-8; clone size: NA; D gene: TRBD1; J gene: TRBJ2-7; CDR3 DNA: TGTGCCAGCAGCCAAGCCGGGACAGGGGTCCACGAGCAGTACTTC; CDR3 protein: CASSQAGTGVHEQYF
V gene: TRBV5-1; clone size: NA; D gene: NA; J gene: TRBJ1-2; CDR3 DNA: TGCGCCAGCAGCTCCCCAGGGAGATACTATGGCTACACCTTC; CDR3 protein: CASSSPGRYYGYTF
V gene: TRBV7-9; clone size: NA; D gene: NA; J gene: TRBJ1-5; CDR3 DNA: TGTGCCAGCTCACCCTCGACAGCTCAGCCCCAGCATTTT; CDR3 protein: CASSPSTAQPQHF
V gene: TRBV6-1; clone size: NA; D gene: NA; J gene: TRBJ1-1; CDR3 DNA: TGTGCCAGCAGCCTTACCGGGTGGGTCCAGAACACTGAAGCTTTCTTT; CDR3 protein: CASSLTGWVQNTEAFF
V gene: TRBV2; clone size: NA; D gene: NA; J gene: TRBJ1-6; CDR3 DNA: TGTGCCAGCAGTTACCGGACTCTAGCTCTGATACCCCTCCACTTT; CDR3 protein: CASSYRTLALIPLHF
V gene: TRBV5-1; clone size: few; D gene: NA; J gene: TRBJ1-1; CDR3 DNA: TGCGCCAGCAGCTTGGTTGGGGCCCTGAACACTGAAGCTTTCTTT; CDR3 protein: CASSLVGALNTEAFF
V gene: TRBV29-1; clone size: NA; D gene: NA; J gene: TRBJ1-2; CDR3 DNA: TGCAGCCTGGAGGACGGATTTGGCTACACCTTC; CDR3 protein: CSLEDGFGYTF
V gene: TRBV29-1; clone size: NA; D gene: TRBD1; J gene: TRBJ1-2; CDR3 DNA: TGCAGCGTTGCGGACAGGGACAGCGCCTGGACCTTC; CDR3 protein: CSVADRDSAWTF
V gene: TRBV7-6; clone size: NA; D gene: NA; J gene: TRBJ1-1; CDR3 DNA: TGTGCCAGCAGCAGCTGGGGCGGAGAGGAAGCTTTCTTT; CDR3 protein: CASSSWGGEEAFF
V gene: TRBV7-9; clone size: few; D gene: TRBD1; J gene: TRBJ1-2; CDR3 DNA: TGTGCCAGCAGCAAAGGACAGGGGACGCTGTATGGCTACACCTTC; CDR3 protein: CASSKGQGTLYGYTF
V gene: TRBV19; clone size: NA; D gene: NA; J gene: TRBJ1-3; CDR3 DNA: TGTGCCAGTAGTATCGAGGACTATGGAAACACCATATATTTT; CDR3 protein: CASSIEDYGNTIYF
V gene: TRBV15; clone size: many; D gene: NA; J gene: TRBJ2-2; CDR3 DNA: TGTGCCACCAGCACGACAGACATAACGAACACCGGGGAGCTGTTTTTT; CDR3 protein: CATSTTDITNTGELFF
V gene: TRBV5-6; clone size: few; D gene: NA; J gene: TRBJ1-1; CDR3 DNA: TGTGCCAGCAGTCATGGACGGGTGAACACTGAAGCTTTCTTT; CDR3 protein: CASSHGRVNTEAFF
V gene: TRBV7-2; clone size: few; D gene: NA; J gene: TRBJ2-7; CDR3 DNA: TGTGCCAGCAGCCAAGGGGGTGAGGAGGAGCAGTACTTC; CDR3 protein: CASSQGGEEEQYF
V gene: TRBV2; clone size: NA; D gene: TRBD1; J gene: TRBJ2-5; CDR3 DNA: TGTGCCTGCACAGGGACAGGGGAGCAGACCCAGTACTTC; CDR3 protein: CACTGTGEQTQYF
V gene: TRBV11-2; clone size: NA; D gene: NA; J gene: TRBJ1-1; CDR3 DNA: TGTGCCAGCAGCCGAAATAGCGCTGAAGCTCTCTTT; CDR3 protein: CASSRNSAEALF
V gene: TRBV20-1; clone size: NA; D gene: NA; J gene: TRBJ1-4; CDR3 DNA: TGCAGTGCTAACCAGAATCCTAATGAAAAACTGTTTTTT; CDR3 protein: CSANQNPNEKLFF
V gene: TRBV27; clone size: NA; D gene: NA; J gene: TRBJ1-2; CDR3 DNA: TGTGCCAGCAGTTTGGAGTATGGGGCTGGCTACACCTTC; CDR3 protein: CASSLEYGAGYTF
V gene: TRBV5-1; clone size: many; D gene: NA; J gene: TRBJ2-7; CDR3 DNA: TGCGCCAGCAGCTTGGTGTGGGGCGCTGGCGACGAGCAGTACTTC; CDR3 protein: CASSLVWGAGDEQYF
V gene: TRBV24-1; clone size: NA; D gene: NA; J gene: TRBJ1-2; CDR3 DNA: TGTGCCACCAGTGCCACAGGGCCCCGGGGCTACACCTTC; CDR3 protein: CATSATGPRGYTF
V gene: TRBV20-1; clone size: NA; D gene: NA; J gene: TRBJ1-6; CDR3 DNA: TGCAGTGCTAGAGATCGATTAGGGACGACCAACTATTCACCCCTCCACTTT; CDR3 protein: CSARDRLGTTNYSPLHF
V gene: TRBV4-1; clone size: few; D gene: NA; J gene: TRBJ1-1; CDR3 DNA: TGCGCCAGCGCCAGGAAGGAGAACACTGAAGCTTTCTTT; CDR3 protein: CASARKENTEAFF
V gene: TRBV7-6; clone size: NA; D gene: TRBD1; J gene: TRBJ1-5; CDR3 DNA: TGTGCCAGCAGCTTAGGGCAGGGGGAGGCATGTCATTTT; CDR3 protein: CASSLGQGEACHF
V gene: TRBV29-1; clone size: NA; D gene: TRBD1; J gene: TRBJ1-2; CDR3 DNA: TGCAGCGTTGTAGGGGGCGCGGGAGGCTACACCTTC; CDR3 protein: CSVVGGAGGYTF
V gene: TRBV9; clone size: few; D gene: NA; J gene: TRBJ1-6; CDR3 DNA: TGTGCCAGCAGCGGGGAAGCCTATAATTCACCCCTCCACTTT; CDR3 protein: CASSGEAYNSPLHF
V gene: TRBV29-1; clone size: many; D gene: NA; J gene: TRBJ1-6; CDR3 DNA: TGCAGCGTTGCCGACGATTTTCGGGGTTCACCCCTCCACTTT; CDR3 protein: CSVADDFRGSPLHF
V gene: TRBV5-6; clone size: NA; D gene: TRBD1; J gene: TRBJ1-4; CDR3 DNA: TGTGCCAGCAGCTTGTACCAGGGGGCGAGTGAAAAACTGTTTTTT; CDR3 protein: CASSLYQGASEKLFF
V gene: TRBV7-8; clone size: NA; D gene: TRBD2; J gene: TRBJ2-5; CDR3 DNA: TGTGCCAGCAGCCTTCGGACTAGCGGGGGCTTTCAAGAGACCCAGTACTTC; CDR3 protein: CASSLRTSGGFQETQYF
V gene: TRBV20-1; clone size: few; D gene: TRBD1; J gene: TRBJ1-6; CDR3 DNA: TGCAGTGCTAGTTTGCAGGGGGGGCCTAGTTCACCCCTCCACTTT; CDR3 protein: CSASLQGGPSSPLHF
V gene: TRBV5-1; clone size: many; D gene: TRBD1; J gene: TRBJ1-1; CDR3 DNA: TGCGCCAGCAGCTCGACCGGGACAGGGGTGGGATCAGCTTTCTTT; CDR3 protein: CASSSTGTGVGSAFF
V gene: TRBV7-2; clone size: once; D gene: TRBD2; J gene: TRBJ2-7; CDR3 DNA: TGTGCCAGCAGCTTACGCGGGAGCCCGGCCGAGCAGTACTTC; CDR3 protein: CASSLRGSPAEQYF
V gene: TRBV6-6; clone size: few; D gene: TRBD1; J gene: TRBJ1-5; CDR3 DNA: TGTGCCAGCATCCTAAGGGGCGACAGGGGACAGCCCCAGCATTTT; CDR3 protein: CASILRGDRGQPQHF
V gene: TRBV2; clone size: once; D gene: NA; J gene: TRBJ1-2; CDR3 DNA: TGTGCCAGCAGATTGACAACTAACTATGGCTACACCTTC; CDR3 protein: CASRLTTNYGYTF
V gene: TRBV7-9; clone size: many; D gene: NA; J gene: TRBJ2-5; CDR3 DNA: TGTGCCAGCAGCTCCAGGCGGGCCTATGAAGAGACCCAGTACTTC; CDR3 protein: CASSSRRAYEETQYF
V gene: TRBV2; clone size: NA; D gene: TRBD1; J gene: TRBJ2-2; CDR3 DNA: TGTGCCAGCGCAGGGGGCACCGGGGAGCTGTTTTTT; CDR3 protein: CASAGGTGELFF
V gene: TRBV7-9; clone size: NA; D gene: NA; J gene: TRBJ2-7; CDR3 DNA: TGTGCCAGCAGCTTAGAGGACACCTACGAGCAGTACTTC; CDR3 protein: CASSLEDTYEQYF
V gene: TRBV12-3/TRBV12-4; clone size: NA; D gene: NA; J gene: TRBJ2-7; CDR3 DNA: TGTGCCAGCAACACAGGCGGGTCCTTCTCCTACGAGCAGTACTTC; CDR3 protein: CASNTGGSFSYEQYF